The 26 T cell receptor beta chains presented below share a single source sample, sequenced in a study of OX40 agonist ivuxolimab in advanced cancers. Repertoires were generated with immunoSEQ multiplex PCR, while TCRdb's copy carries only in-frame clones and drops some. The sample lists some 41,000 clones; roughly 88% were seen once. Sequenced here: CD4+ or CD8+ T cells sorted from blood, sampled in a trial of the OX40 agonist ivuxolimab. Receptor source: an adult with an advanced solid tumor such as melanoma, head and neck, liver or kidney cancer.

In DNA form, the CDR3 reads TGTGCCAGCAGCGTTCCCCGGTCTAGCGGGAGGGAAAACACCGGGGAGCTGTTTTTT. This sequence encodes CASSVPRSSGRENTGELFF. The rearrangement joins TRBV9 to TRBJ2-2, with 12 bases that match TRBD2. CDR3 length: 19 residues. J lost 2 bases, V lost 2 bases, and 10 bases had no gene match. CDR1 is SGDLS and CDR2 is YYNGEE in the germline V gene.

This clone was seen a few times. The V gene is TRBV29-1, the J gene TRBJ2-7; a weak D match, TRBD2 (7 bases). V lost 6 bases and J lost 3, with 21 bases in between. The germline CDR1 and CDR2 sequences are SQVTM and ANQGSEA. CDR3 length: 15 amino acids. The CDR3 spells CSVESLAGASYEQYF. CDR3 DNA sequence: TGCAGCGTGGAATCCCTTGCGGGGGCTAGCTACGAGCAGTACTTC.

Comment on this clone: Other nucleotide sequences from this sample produce the same CDR3. The rearrangement uses TRBV7-9 and TRBJ2-3; 14 bases line up with TRBD2. Trimming cost V 3 bases and J 6 bases; bases outside gene matches: 5. This CDR3 spans 16 amino acids. The germline V gene has CDR1 SEHNR and CDR2 FQNEAQ (reference sequence). In DNA, the CDR3 is TGTGCCAGCAGCTTGGGACTAGCGGGAGCTGCGGATACGCAGTATTTT. The encoded protein is CASSLGLAGAADTQYF.

The J gene is TRBJ2-2, the V gene TRBV4-1; 11 bases agree with TRBD2. CDR3 length equals 18 residues. Germline V gives CDR1 MGHRA, CDR2 YSYEKL. The junction had 4 bases not matched to a gene; V was cut back by 1 base and J by 0 bases. The CDR3 DNA sequence: TGCGCCAGCAGCCAAGGAAAGACTAGCGGGACGAACACCGGGGAGCTGTTTTTT. Amino acid sequence: CASSQGKTSGTNTGELFF.

J is TRBJ1-1 and V is TRBV6-4; D gene unclear. Deletions cut 2 bases from V and 5 bases from J, with 12 bases between. The CDR3 loop spans 14 amino acids. Germline V lookup: CDR1 MRHNA, CDR2 SNTAGT. The CDR3 nucleotides read TGTGCCAGCAGTGACGAGCTCCCGTGGACTGAAGCTTTCTTT. Its protein is CASSDELPWTEAFF.

The CDR3 sequence is CATSRGTAFNQPQHF. The CDR3 DNA is TGTGCCACCAGCAGAGGAACGGCCTTTAATCAGCCCCAGCATTTT. The rearrangement uses TRBV15 and TRBJ1-5; D unresolved. V shed 1 base and J shed 4 bases, with 11 bases lying between them. CDR3 size: 15 residues. Germline V gene lookup returns CDR1 LNHNV and CDR2 YYDKDF (reference sequence).

The chain is built from TRBV4-1 and TRBJ2-7; a weak D match, TRBD1 (6 bases). This CDR3 region has 15 residues. V lost 0 bases and J 3 bases, leaving 12 bases between the germline ends. Per the germline V gene, CDR1 is MGHRA and CDR2 is YSYEKL. CDR3 DNA sequence: TGCGCCAGCAGCCAAGAACCGACAGGAGACTACGAGCAGTACTTC. Translation: CASSQEPTGDYEQYF.

The CDR3 DNA reads TGCGCCAGCGGACAGACGTCTGGAAACACCATATATTTT. Translated, it gives CASGQTSGNTIYF. The chain is built from TRBV5-1 and TRBJ1-3, with D maybe TRBD1 (6 bases). Trimming left V 7 bases short and J 1 base short, with 9 bases between. Germline V gives CDR1 SGHRS, CDR2 YFSETQ. The CDR3 loop spans 13 amino acids.

The chain has TRBV7-9 and TRBJ1-2, with 11 nucleotides matching TRBD1. The junction had 5 bases not matched to a gene; V was cut back by 5 bases and J by 3 bases. Germline CDR1 reads SEHNR; CDR2 reads FQNEAQ (reference sequence). The CDR3 covers 15 residues. CDR3 sequence reads: CASSPRDRGDYGYTF. In DNA, the CDR3 is TGTGCCAGCAGCCCCCGGGACAGGGGGGACTATGGCTACACCTTC. The whole variable domain, filled in from reference TRBV7-9 and TRBJ1-2, reads DTGVSQNPRHKITKRGQNVTFRCDPISEHNRLYWYRQTLGQGPEFLTYFQNEAQLEKSRLLSDRFSAERPKGSFSTLEIQRTEQGDSAMYLCASSPRDRGDYGYTFGSGTRLTVV.

The gene calls are TRBV7-7 and TRBJ2-6, with unresolved D. Germline loops: CDR1 SSHAT, CDR2 FNYEAQ (reference sequence). V was cut by 5 bases and J by 5 bases, with 22 bases left in between. This CDR3 contains 18 residues. Here the CDR3 reads CASSTLRVPQSRANVLTF. The CDR3 nucleotides read TGTGCCAGCAGCACATTAAGAGTGCCACAAAGTCGGGCCAACGTCCTGACTTTC.

The chain combines TRBV27 with TRBJ1-5, with D possibly TRBD1 on 5 matching bases. Germline lookup yields CDR1 MNHEY and CDR2 SMNVEV (reference sequence). This CDR3 comprises 14 residues. Trimming pared 4 bases from V and 6 bases from J, leaving 13 bases between. This CDR3 reads CASSSLGGGQPQHF. The CDR3 DNA reads as TGTGCCAGCAGTTCCCTGGGGGGAGGTCAGCCCCAGCATTTT.

The chain recombines TRBV18 with TRBJ1-1; D might be TRBD1 (5 bases). The CDR3 runs to 16 residues. Deletions cut 3 bases from V and 1 base from J, with 15 bases between. CDR1 and CDR2 (germline): KGHSH, LQKENI. The CDR3 DNA reads TGTGCCAGCTCACCCCTCGGGGAGGGGAGGAACACTGAAGCTTTCTTT. Protein: CASSPLGEGRNTEAFF.

V is TRBV19 and J is TRBJ2-1, with D possibly matching TRBD2 (5 bases). Germline CDR1 LNHDA, CDR2 SQIVND (reference sequence). With 5 bases removed from V and 4 bases from J, the gap between germline ends came to 9 bases. This CDR3 contains 13 residues. CDR3 region: CASSPRVYNEQFF. The CDR3 coding sequence is TGTGCCAGTAGTCCGCGGGTTTACAATGAGCAGTTCTTC. The variable domain in full, with the rest retrieved from reference TRBV19 and TRBJ2-1, is DGGITQSPKYLFRKEGQNVTLSCEQNLNHDAMYWYRQDPGQGLRLIYYSQIVNDFQKGDIAEGYSVSREKKESFPLTVTSAQKNPTAFYLCASSPRVYNEQFFGPGTRLTVL.

Comments on this clone: Other DNA sequences within the sample encode an identical CDR3. The chain combines TRBV30 with TRBJ1-5; D uncertain. V lost 3 bases, J lost 0 bases, and 6 bases lay in between. This CDR3 has 13 residues. CDR1 GTSNPN and CDR2 SVGIG come from the germline V gene (reference sequence). CDR3 sequence reads: CAWRPYSNQPQHF. In nucleotides, the CDR3 is TGTGCCTGGAGGCCGTATAGCAATCAGCCCCAGCATTTT. The complete variable domain, with remaining parts taken from reference TRBV30 and TRBJ1-5, reads SQTIHQWPATLVQPVGSPLSLECTVEGTSNPNLYWYRQAAGRGLQLLFYSVGIGQISSEVPQNLSASRPQDRQFILSSKKLLLSDSGFYLCAWRPYSNQPQHFGDGTRLSIL.

The chain uses TRBV28 and TRBJ2-7; D may be TRBD1 (5 bases). In germline, CDR1 is MDHEN, CDR2 SYDVKM. This CDR3 spans 15 amino acids. V dropped 7 bases and J dropped 3 bases, with 19 bases sitting between them. The chain's CDR3 is CASTESGNHVYEQYF. In DNA, the CDR3 is TGTGCCAGCACCGAGTCAGGGAACCACGTCTACGAGCAGTACTTC.

This clone appeared a few times. The chain carries TRBV2 and TRBJ1-2; D is possibly TRBD1 (5 bases). The CDR3 contains 14 residues. Germline CDR1 and CDR2: SNHLY and FYNNEI. Trimming stripped 2 bases from V and 5 bases from J, with 12 bases between. CDR3 DNA: TGTGCCAGCAGTGAACTAAGACAGCTATATGGCTACACCTTC. As protein: CASSELRQLYGYTF.

This rearrangement joins TRBV29-1 to TRBJ2-1, with a tentative D call TRBD2 (6 bases). This CDR3 contains 14 residues. Germline lookup yields CDR1 SQVTM and CDR2 ANQGSEA. CDR3: CTVLGGQGSNEQFF. The CDR3 nucleotides read TGCACCGTATTAGGAGGGCAGGGATCTAATGAGCAGTTCTTC.

This clone showed up just once. The chain recombines TRBV28 with TRBJ1-2; D perhaps matches TRBD1 (5 bases). Germline CDR1 and CDR2: MDHEN and SYDVKM. The CDR3 sequence is 16 residues long. The V gene lost 4 bases and the J gene lost 5 bases, with 20 bases spanning the gap. The CDR3 loop is CASSYREGQLLYGYTF. CDR3 in DNA: TGTGCCAGCAGTTACCGGGAGGGGCAATTACTTTATGGCTACACCTTC.

The J gene is TRBJ1-6, the V gene TRBV27; unclear D gene. Germline V gene lookup returns CDR1 MNHEY and CDR2 SMNVEV (reference sequence). Between the trimmed V and J ends, which lost 6 bases and 0 bases, there was a span of 3 bases. This CDR3 spans 13 amino acids. The CDR3 protein is CASRSSYNSPLHF. CDR3 in DNA: TGTGCCAGCAGGAGCTCCTATAATTCACCCCTCCACTTT.

A single count supports this clone. The V and J genes are TRBV5-1 and TRBJ2-3; weak D call: TRBD1 (5 bases). Germline assignment: CDR1 SGHRS and CDR2 YFSETQ. The CDR3 is 15 residues long. The V end lost 3 bases, the J end lost 4 bases, and 15 bases lay between the germline ends. Written as DNA, the CDR3 is TGCGCCAGCAGCTCAAGGTTTAGGGGTGCAGATACGCAGTATTTT. It codes for CASSSRFRGADTQYF.

J is TRBJ2-6 and V is TRBV4-1; D gene ambiguous. CDR1 is MGHRA, CDR2 YSYEKL, per germline. The CDR3 runs 17 residues. Trimming left V 1 base short and J 2 bases short, with 12 bases between. CDR3 bases: TGCGCCAGCAGCCAAGTTATCCGAGTAGCTGGGGCCAACGTCCTGACTTTC. Its protein product is CASSQVIRVAGANVLTF.

For this clone: With only one base between it and a far larger clone, this is likely a read error. The sample holds other DNA sequences that translate to the same CDR3. The chain carries TRBV5-1 and TRBJ2-2; D is ambiguous. Germline V lookup: CDR1 SGHRS, CDR2 YFSETQ. The CDR3 consists of 13 residues. With 4 bases removed from V and 5 bases from J, the gap between germline ends came to 9 bases. This CDR3 reads CASSVDFTGELFF. The CDR3 DNA sequence: TGCGCCAGCAGCGTAGACTTTACCGGGGAGCTGTTTTTT.

The chain joins TRBV27 to TRBJ2-7, with a tentative D call TRBD1 (5 bases). This CDR3 region has 10 residues. CDR1 is MNHEY and CDR2 is SMNVEV in the germline V gene (reference sequence). Trimming removed 6 bases from V and 10 bases from J, with 10 bases in between. This chain's CDR3 is CASRGPEQYF. DNA of the CDR3: TGTGCCAGCAGGGGGCCCGAACAGTACTTC.

This chain joins TRBV19 and TRBJ2-7, with D hard to call. The CDR3 sequence is 15 residues long. V was shortened by 2 bases and J by 2 bases, with 13 bases between the two germline ends. Germline lookup yields CDR1 LNHDA and CDR2 SQIVND (reference sequence). The chain's CDR3 is CASSIKYGLTYEQYF. The CDR3 DNA is TGTGCCAGTAGTATAAAGTATGGGCTAACCTACGAGCAGTACTTC.

The chain uses TRBV6-1 and TRBJ2-7; D unresolved. The germline V gene has CDR1 MNHNS and CDR2 SASEGT. With 7 bases removed from V and 2 bases from J, the gap between germline ends came to 15 bases. This CDR3 comprises 14 residues. The DNA for the CDR3 is TGTGCCAGCATTCAAGCCCGGGCCACCTACGAGCAGTACTTC. As protein: CASIQARATYEQYF.

The chain recombines TRBV29-1 with TRBJ1-4; TRBD1 matches at 9 bases. CDR1 and CDR2 from the germline V gene are SQVTM and ANQGSEA. This CDR3 comprises 13 residues. V trimming: 8 bases; J trimming: 7 bases; junction bases outside the gene matches: 8. The CDR3 loop reads CSTYRGRGEKLFF. In DNA, the CDR3 is TGCAGCACCTACAGGGGGCGCGGTGAAAAACTGTTTTTT.